This TCR beta chain was profiled in a study of Graves' ophthalmopathy and Graves' hyperthyroidism. In its sample, this clonotype was seen many times. The antigen remains unidentified. Patients were left out if they had other autoimmune diseases, uncontrolled infections, pregnancy or lactation. Whole-study results and caveats: Predictions made by the model for ophthalmopathy progression reached approximately 70% sensitivity and roughly 79% specificity.

V was clipped by 3 bases and J by 9 bases, with 6 bases between them. Germline V lookup: CDR1 GTSNPN, CDR2 SVGIG (reference sequence). The CDR3 spans 10 residues. Beta-chain TCR CDR3 regions were amplified from RNA transcripts. A first-round RT-PCR used HTBI primers, followed by a second-round multiplex PCR. In TCRdb, the multiplex PCR reads were re-called with MiXCR into one record per CDR3 protein. The table lists some 170,000 distinct CDR3 sequences, under 45% of them singletons. The TCR was taken from a man between 25 and 39 years old with Graves' ophthalmopathy. The rearrangement joins TRBV30 to TRBJ1-5, with D maybe TRBD1 (5 bases). The specimen was peripheral blood. The CDR3 reads CAWRGPPQHF. The CDR3, as DNA: TGTGCCTGGAGGGGGCCGCCCCAGCATTTT.